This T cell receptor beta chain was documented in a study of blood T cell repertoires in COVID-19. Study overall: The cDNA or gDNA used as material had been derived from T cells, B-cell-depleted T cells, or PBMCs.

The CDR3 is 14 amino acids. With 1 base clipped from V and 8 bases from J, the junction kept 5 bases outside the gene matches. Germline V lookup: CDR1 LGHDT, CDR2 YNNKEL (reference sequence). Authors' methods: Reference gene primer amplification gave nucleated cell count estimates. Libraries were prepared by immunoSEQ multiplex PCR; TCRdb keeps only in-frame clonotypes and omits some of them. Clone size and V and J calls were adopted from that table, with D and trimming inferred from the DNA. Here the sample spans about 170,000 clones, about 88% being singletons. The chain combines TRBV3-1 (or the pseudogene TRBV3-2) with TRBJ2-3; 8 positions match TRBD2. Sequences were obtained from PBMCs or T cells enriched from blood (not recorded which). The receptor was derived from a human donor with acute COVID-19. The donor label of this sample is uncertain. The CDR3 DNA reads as TGTGCCAGCAGCCAAGGGACTAGCCAAGGTACGCAGTATTTT. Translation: CASSQGTSQGTQYF.